The present entry profiles one TCR beta chain with its context. No antigen is known for it. No per-base quality is available; no much larger clone lies one base away. The data derive from a study of CD8+ T cells in alopecia areata (dated by TCRdb to the late 2010s). As for the study more broadly: Treated patients were enrolled in an open-label pilot trial of oral tofacitinib at 5 to 10 mg twice daily for moderate-to-severe alopecia areata. TCRbeta CDR3 regions were amplified by immunoSEQ multiplex PCR using 35 Vbeta forward and 13 Jbeta reverse primers. Tofacitinib was administered for 6 to 18 months, and 6 months of follow-up off drug were then conducted to assess delayed response and recurrence. Biopsies were taken from tofacitinib-treated patients at baseline and at 4 and 24 weeks of treatment, and a later scalp biopsy was taken in several of the tofacitinib-treated patients. RNA came from the PAXgene miRNA kit for fixed scalp, the miRNeasy kit for PBMCs, and the RNeasy kit for mouse skin. Clonality in the scalp was compared among normal scalp (n=4), patchy alopecia areata scalp (n=8), and alopecia totalis/universalis scalp (n=8). To study T cell clonal expansion in alopecia areata, the researchers applied high-throughput TCRbeta sequencing to both the C3H/HeJ mouse model and human patients. In humans, TCRbeta sequencing was performed on scalp tissue and on sorted CD4+ and CD8+ peripheral blood T cells from healthy controls and from patients with patchy or totalis/universalis alopecia areata. The paper's findings and limits, for the study overall: Compared with normal scalp, lesional scalp, particularly in alopecia totalis/universalis, had higher clonality and more expanded CD8+ clones, which suggests antigenic drive. Shared TCR sequences between patients were less evident than in mice, which may be partly attributable to HLA diversity in the patient population. Scalp TCR repertoire analysis is complicated because resident alphabeta T cells in normal human skin are also sequenced, whereas mouse skin is dominated by gammadelta T cells.

The receptor library was made with the immunoSEQ multiplex PCR assay. RNA was extracted from all samples and reverse transcribed into cDNA, which served as template for TCR sequencing. SuperScript III was used for first-strand cDNA synthesis, primed with a 2:1 mix of oligo-dT and random hexamers. A synthetic immune receptor repertoire was used to gauge amplification bias, and whatever bias remained was removed computationally. Processing in the source paper ran as follows. Raw reads were preprocessed for error removal, and CDR3 was defined according to IMGT conventions as running from the conserved cysteine to phenylalanine. Clonality was computed as 1 minus the Shannon entropy, with the entropy normalized by log2 of the number of productive unique TCRs. Whether each scalp clone was CD4 or CD8 was inferred by checking scalp TCRbeta sequences against the CD4 and CD8 repertoires from sorted blood. TCRdb obtained this table from immuneACCESS and retained in-frame rearrangements with V and J assigned. These tables miss some clones; where compared with another copy, unresolved V genes account for less than half of the shortfall, and the remainder is unexplained. The DNA gave D and trimming, while V, J and clone size come from that table. Counted in this sample were around 140,000 clones; about 47% of them appeared once. The biggest ten clones account for approximately 0.99% of the sample.

This sample's time point label indicates: baseline before oral tofacitinib. Lesional scalp punch biopsies and peripheral blood were collected from alopecia areata patients. After PBMCs were isolated by density centrifugation and stained for CD3, CD4 and CD8, a FACSAria was used to sort CD4+ and CD8+ T cells. Spanning cysteine to phenylalanine, the CDR3 consists of 15 amino acids. Just CDR3 DNA is preserved here, 45 bases in frame from base 1. Germline trimming amounts to 1 base on V and 7 bases on J, with 5 as the count of junction bases outside the gene matches. The germline V gene gives CDR1 as LGHNA and CDR2 as YNFKEQ.

The sequence came from a human donor with alopecia areata. The sequence joins TRBV4-2 to TRBJ2-7; 12 middle bases align to TRBD2. The specimen comprised CD4+ T cells sorted from blood, sampled at week 0. The DNA reads as follows: TGTGCCAGCAGCCAAGCGGGACTAGCGGGTTTTGAGCAGTACTTC. Its protein reads: CASSQAGLAGFEQYF.